These 14 T cell receptor beta chains were all obtained from the same sample, sequenced in a study of metastatic and nonmetastatic thyroid tumors (dated by TCRdb to the early 2020s). None of the patients had been given any treatment before thyroid surgery. The library was prepared using PCR. The sequencer was an Illumina HiSeq 4000. The public sequencing data were trimmed at Q25 with fastp and processed into clonotypes with MiXCR by TCRdb, which kept only in-frame beta chains. Within this sample are 15,000 to 20,000 clones, with less than 25% of them counted one time only. Roughly 22% of the sample is in the top ten clones. The specimen was adjacent normal tissue. Receptors originate from a female donor with papillary thyroid cancer or a benign thyroid nodule (not recorded which). Some clones in this sample may be carry-over from other donors' samples.

The gene calls are TRBV27 and TRBJ1-6; D is uncertain. The germline CDR1 and CDR2 sequences are MNHEY and SMNVEV (reference sequence). Trimming cost V 7 bases and J 5 bases, with 6 bases left between them. The CDR3 sequence is 12 residues long. CDR3 region: CASTRNNSPLHF. Written as DNA, the CDR3 is TGTGCCAGCACCAGAAATAATTCACCCCTCCACTTT.

This clone occurred many times. Different DNA sequences within this sample yield the same CDR3. The chain is built from TRBV12-3 or TRBV12-4 and TRBJ2-7, with 7 bases fitting TRBD2. Trimming cost V 2 bases and J 2 bases; bases outside gene matches: 0. The CDR3 runs to 13 residues. The CDR3: CASSLREAYEQYF. Here the CDR3 DNA reads TGTGCCAGCAGTTTACGGGAGGCCTACGAGCAGTACTTC.

The chain uses TRBV12-3 or TRBV12-4 and TRBJ1-5; D gene unclear. Trimming removed 6 bases from V and 3 bases from J, with 15 bases in between. This CDR3 has 15 amino acids. DNA for the CDR3: TGTGCCAGCAGAGACGGGATGCGAGTCAATCAGCCCCAGCATTTT. As protein: CASRDGMRVNQPQHF.

This clone was counted only a few times. The chain carries TRBV7-2 and TRBJ2-3, with TRBD2 matching 7 bases. Per the germline V gene, CDR1 is SGHTA and CDR2 is FQGNSA. Unmatched junction bases numbered 3, after V lost 3 bases and J lost 3 bases. The CDR3 runs to 14 residues. The CDR3 reads CASSFGGSTDTQYF. Here the CDR3 DNA reads TGTGCCAGCAGCTTCGGGGGGAGTACAGATACGCAGTATTTT.

About this clone itself: Lacking the conserved final phenylalanine or tryptophan, this CDR3 likely reflects a read error. This sequence joins TRBV20-1 and TRBJ1-1, with 10 nucleotides matching TRBD1. In germline, CDR1 is DFQATT, CDR2 SNEGSKA (reference sequence). This CDR3 has 17 amino acids. After removal of 5 bases from V and 0 bases from J, the junction contained 12 bases not matched to a gene. As DNA, the CDR3 is TGCAGTGCTGTACGAACCGTGACAGGGGGCTTGAACACTGAAGCTTTCTTA. This translates into CSAVRTVTGGLNTEAFL.

This chain links TRBV5-1 with TRBJ1-1; the D gene is possibly TRBD1 (5 bases). The CDR3 has 16 residues. Trimming left V 0 bases short and J 9 bases short, with 21 bases between. CDR1 and CDR2 (germline): SGHRS, YFSETQ. Here the CDR3 reads CASSLVAGFGSVKAFF. CDR3 bases: TGCGCCAGCAGCTTGGTGGCAGGGTTCGGCTCGGTGAAAGCTTTCTTT.

This clone appeared a few times. The chain is built from TRBV2 and TRBJ2-7; D unresolved. Trimming took off 3 bases at V and 5 bases at J, with 17 bases between the two ends. Germline V gives CDR1 SNHLY, CDR2 FYNNEI. The CDR3 consists of 15 residues. CDR3 sequence: CASSDGLATLDEQYF. DNA for the CDR3: TGTGCCAGCAGTGATGGGTTAGCTACTCTGGACGAGCAGTACTTC. Using reference TRBV2 and TRBJ2-7 for the parts outside the CDR3, the full variable domain is EPEVTQTPSHQVTQMGQEVILRCVPISNHLYFYWYRQILGQKVEFLVSFYNNEISEKSEIFDDQFSVERPDGSNFTLKIRSTKLEDSAMYFCASSDGLATLDEQYFGPGTRLTVT.

The genes are TRBV9 and TRBJ2-2; D gene uncertain. Trimming removed 0 bases from V and 7 bases from J, with 10 bases in between. Germline CDR1 and CDR2: SGDLS and YYNGEE. The CDR3 totals 14 residues. The CDR3 coding sequence is TGTGCCAGCAGCGTAGTGGGTTGGGGCGGGGAGCTGTTTTTT. Encoded protein: CASSVVGWGGELFF.

This chain uses TRBV13 with TRBJ2-5; no definite D call. The CDR3 is 12 amino acids. Germline values: CDR1 PRHDT, CDR2 FYEKMQ (reference sequence). With 0 bases removed from V and 1 base from J, the gap between germline ends came to 0 bases. As DNA, the CDR3 is TGTGCCAGCAGCTTAGGCCAAGAGACCCAGTACTTC. Protein: CASSLGQETQYF.

This clone has a handful of counts. In DNA, the CDR3 is TGTGCCACCAGTGGTTCCGGGAGCCTGGAGACCCAGTACTTC. Its translation: CATSGSGSLETQYF. V is TRBV24-1 and J is TRBJ2-5; D perhaps matches TRBD2 (6 bases). The CDR3 has 14 residues. In germline, CDR1 is KGHDR, CDR2 SFDVKD. V gave up 5 bases and J gave up 5 bases, with 14 bases separating them.

This rearrangement joins TRBV6-4 to TRBJ1-1; unclear D gene. V gave up 4 bases and J gave up 2 bases, with 11 bases separating them. CDR3 size: 14 residues. Germline V gives CDR1 MRHNA, CDR2 SNTAGT. CDR3 DNA: TGTGCCAGCAGTGTTGACAACTCCAACACTGAAGCTTTCTTT. Protein: CASSVDNSNTEAFF.

This clone came up a few times. This chain links TRBV3-1 with TRBJ2-2; 9 nucleotides agree with TRBD1. The V segment lost 3 bases and the J segment 5 bases; nucleotides outside the gene matches: 4. The CDR3 runs 15 residues. Germline V CDR1 and CDR2: LGHDT, YNNKEL (reference sequence). The CDR3 nucleotides are TGTGCCAGCAGCCATGGGACAGGGTTTACCGGGGAGCTGTTTTTT. This translates into CASSHGTGFTGELFF. Supplemented by reference TRBV3-1 and TRBJ2-2, the full variable domain reads DTAVSQTPKYLVTQMGNDKSIKCEQNLGHDTMYWYKQDSKKFLKIMFSYNNKELIINETVPNRFSPKSPDKAHLNLHINSLELGDSAVYFCASSHGTGFTGELFFGEGSRLTVL.

As to this clone: At one of its ends the junction is not consistent with the germline gene, which may arise from a read error. This chain connects TRBV11-2 to TRBJ1-5; D unclear. The CDR3 has 13 amino acids. Germline lookup yields CDR1 SGHAT and CDR2 FQNNGV. CDR3 sequence reads: CASSLDRYQSQHF. The CDR3 DNA reads as TGTGCCAGCAGCTTAGACAGGTATCAGTCCCAGCATTTT.

The chain recombines TRBV11-3 with TRBJ1-2; no clear D gene. This CDR3 contains 12 residues. Germline CDR1 and CDR2: SGHNT and YENEEA. V was clipped by 1 base and J by 6 bases, with 6 bases between them. CDR3 DNA sequence: TGTGCCAGCAGCTTAGGTTTAGATGGCTACACCTTC. Translated: CASSLGLDGYTF.